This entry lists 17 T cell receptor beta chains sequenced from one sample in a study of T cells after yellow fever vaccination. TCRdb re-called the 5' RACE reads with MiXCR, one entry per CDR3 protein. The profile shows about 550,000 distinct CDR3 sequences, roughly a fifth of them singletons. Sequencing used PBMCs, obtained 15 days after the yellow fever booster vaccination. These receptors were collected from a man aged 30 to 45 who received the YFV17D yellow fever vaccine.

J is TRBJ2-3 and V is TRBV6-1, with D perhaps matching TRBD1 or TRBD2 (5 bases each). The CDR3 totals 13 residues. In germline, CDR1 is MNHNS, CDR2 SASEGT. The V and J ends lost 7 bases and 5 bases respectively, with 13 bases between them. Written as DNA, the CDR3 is TGTGCCAGCAACCCCAATGGGGGAGATACGCAGTATTTT. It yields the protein CASNPNGGDTQYF.

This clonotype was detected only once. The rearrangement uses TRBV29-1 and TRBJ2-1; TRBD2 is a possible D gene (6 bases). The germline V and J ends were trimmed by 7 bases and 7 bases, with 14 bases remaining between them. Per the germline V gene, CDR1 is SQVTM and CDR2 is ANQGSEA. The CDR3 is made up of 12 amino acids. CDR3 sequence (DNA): TGCAGCGCGATGGGGGGTGGGAATGAGCAGTTCTTC. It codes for CSAMGGGNEQFF.

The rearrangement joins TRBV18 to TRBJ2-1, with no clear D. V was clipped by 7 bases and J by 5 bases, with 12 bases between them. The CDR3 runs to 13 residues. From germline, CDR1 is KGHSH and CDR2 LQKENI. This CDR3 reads CASCESLNNEQFF. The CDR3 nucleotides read TGTGCCAGCTGCGAGAGCCTTAACAATGAGCAGTTCTTC.

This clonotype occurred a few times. The CDR3 bases are TGCGCCAGCAGCTTGGACCTCCCTCGAGCGGGGAGCTCCTACAATGAGCAGTTCTTC. This codes for CASSLDLPRAGSSYNEQFF. The V call is TRBV5-1, the J call TRBJ2-1, with 7 bases lining up with TRBD2. This CDR3 spans 19 amino acids. Germline CDR1 is SGHRS and CDR2 is YFSETQ. The junction had 12 bases not matched to a gene; V was cut back by 0 bases and J by 0 bases.

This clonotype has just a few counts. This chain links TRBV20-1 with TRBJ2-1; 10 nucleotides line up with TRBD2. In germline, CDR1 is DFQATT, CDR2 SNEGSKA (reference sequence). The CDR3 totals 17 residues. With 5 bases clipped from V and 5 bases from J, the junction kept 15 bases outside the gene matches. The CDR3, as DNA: TGCAGTGCTCGCAAAAGCGGGAGGGCCCTTCCCCACAATGAGCAGTTCTTC. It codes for CSARKSGRALPHNEQFF.

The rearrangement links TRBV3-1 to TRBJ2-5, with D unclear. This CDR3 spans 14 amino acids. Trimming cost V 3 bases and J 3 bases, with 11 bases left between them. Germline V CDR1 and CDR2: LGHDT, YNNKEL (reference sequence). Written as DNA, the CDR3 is TGTGCCAGCAGCCACGACCGCCTAAAAGAGACCCAGTACTTC. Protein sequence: CASSHDRLKETQYF.

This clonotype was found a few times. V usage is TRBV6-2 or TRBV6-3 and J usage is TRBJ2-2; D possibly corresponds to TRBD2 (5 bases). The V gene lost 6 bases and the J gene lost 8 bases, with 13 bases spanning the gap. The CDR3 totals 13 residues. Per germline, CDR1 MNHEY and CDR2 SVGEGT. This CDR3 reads CASSRLRGGELFF. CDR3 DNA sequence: TGTGCCAGCAGCCGACTTCGGGGAGGGGAGCTGTTTTTT.

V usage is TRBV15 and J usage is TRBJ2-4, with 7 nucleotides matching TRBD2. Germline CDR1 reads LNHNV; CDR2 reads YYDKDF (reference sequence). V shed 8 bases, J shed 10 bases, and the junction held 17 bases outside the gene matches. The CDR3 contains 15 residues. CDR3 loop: CATAERVPPGGIQYF. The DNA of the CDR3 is TGTGCCACCGCTGAGCGGGTACCCCCGGGGGGAATTCAGTACTTC.

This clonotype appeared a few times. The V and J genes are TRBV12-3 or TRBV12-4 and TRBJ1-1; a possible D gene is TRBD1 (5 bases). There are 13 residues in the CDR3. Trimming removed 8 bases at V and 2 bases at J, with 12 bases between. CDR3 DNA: TGTGCCAGCCGGCGGGGCCCCAACACTGAAGCTTTCTTT. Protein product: CASRRGPNTEAFF.

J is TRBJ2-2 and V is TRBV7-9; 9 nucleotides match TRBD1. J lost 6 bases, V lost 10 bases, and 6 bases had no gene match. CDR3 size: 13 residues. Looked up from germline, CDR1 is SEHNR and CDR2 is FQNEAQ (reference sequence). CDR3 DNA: TGTGCCATCCGGACAGGGGAGGCCGGGGAGCTGTTTTTT. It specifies CAIRTGEAGELFF.

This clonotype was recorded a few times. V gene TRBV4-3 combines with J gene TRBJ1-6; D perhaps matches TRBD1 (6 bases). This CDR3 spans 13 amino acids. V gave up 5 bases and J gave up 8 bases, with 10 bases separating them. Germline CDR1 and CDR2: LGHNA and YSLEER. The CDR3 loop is CASSEQGDSPLHF. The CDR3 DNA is TGCGCCAGCAGCGAACAGGGTGATTCACCCCTCCACTTT.

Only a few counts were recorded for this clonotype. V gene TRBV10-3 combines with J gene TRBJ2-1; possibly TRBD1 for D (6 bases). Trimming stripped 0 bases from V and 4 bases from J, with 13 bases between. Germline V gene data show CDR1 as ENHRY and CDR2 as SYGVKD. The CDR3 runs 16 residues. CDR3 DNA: TGTGCCATCAGTGAGTCGTCAGGGGCGCAATACAATGAGCAGTTCTTC. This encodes CAISESSGAQYNEQFF.

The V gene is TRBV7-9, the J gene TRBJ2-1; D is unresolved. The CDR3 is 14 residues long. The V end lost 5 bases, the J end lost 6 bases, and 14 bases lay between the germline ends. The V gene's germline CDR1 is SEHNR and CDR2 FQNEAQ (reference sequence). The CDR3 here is CASSQTNNFNEQFF. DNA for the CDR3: TGTGCCAGCAGCCAGACCAACAATTTCAATGAGCAGTTCTTC.

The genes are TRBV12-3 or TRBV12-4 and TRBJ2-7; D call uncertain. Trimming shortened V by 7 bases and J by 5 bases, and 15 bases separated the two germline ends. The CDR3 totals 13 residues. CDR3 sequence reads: CASTSHGGDEQYF. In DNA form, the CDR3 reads TGTGCCAGCACTTCCCACGGTGGGGACGAGCAGTACTTC.

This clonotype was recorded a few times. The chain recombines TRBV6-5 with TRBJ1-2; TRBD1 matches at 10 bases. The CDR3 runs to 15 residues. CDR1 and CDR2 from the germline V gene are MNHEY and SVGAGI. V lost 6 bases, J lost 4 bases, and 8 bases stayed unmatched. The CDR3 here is CASSYRDRGSYGYTF. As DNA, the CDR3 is TGTGCCAGCAGCTACCGGGACAGGGGATCCTATGGCTACACCTTC.

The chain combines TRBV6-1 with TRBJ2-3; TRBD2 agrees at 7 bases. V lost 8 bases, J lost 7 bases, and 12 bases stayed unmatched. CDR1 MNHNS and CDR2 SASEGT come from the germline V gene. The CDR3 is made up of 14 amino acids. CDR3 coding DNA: TGTGCCAGCGGGAGCGGGGCGCGGAGAAATACGCAGTATTTT. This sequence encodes CASGSGARRNTQYF.

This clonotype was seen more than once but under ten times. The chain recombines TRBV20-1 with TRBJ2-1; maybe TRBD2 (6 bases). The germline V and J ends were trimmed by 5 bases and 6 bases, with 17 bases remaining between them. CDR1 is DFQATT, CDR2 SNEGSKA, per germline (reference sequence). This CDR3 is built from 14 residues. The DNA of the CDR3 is TGCAGTGCTCGGGACTGGAGTGGCGGCAATGAGCAGTTCTTC. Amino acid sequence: CSARDWSGGNEQFF.